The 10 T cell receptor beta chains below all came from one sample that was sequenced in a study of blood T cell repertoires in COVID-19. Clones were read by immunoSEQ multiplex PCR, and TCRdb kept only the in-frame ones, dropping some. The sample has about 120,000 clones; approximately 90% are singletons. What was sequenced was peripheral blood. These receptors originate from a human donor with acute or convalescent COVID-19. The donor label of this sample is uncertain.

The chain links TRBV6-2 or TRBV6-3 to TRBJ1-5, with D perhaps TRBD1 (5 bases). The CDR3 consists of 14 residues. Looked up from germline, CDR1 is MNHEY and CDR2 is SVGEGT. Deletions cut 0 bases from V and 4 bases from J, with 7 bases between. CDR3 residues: CASSYSRGNQPQHF. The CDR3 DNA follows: TGTGCCAGCAGTTACTCTAGGGGAAATCAGCCCCAGCATTTT.

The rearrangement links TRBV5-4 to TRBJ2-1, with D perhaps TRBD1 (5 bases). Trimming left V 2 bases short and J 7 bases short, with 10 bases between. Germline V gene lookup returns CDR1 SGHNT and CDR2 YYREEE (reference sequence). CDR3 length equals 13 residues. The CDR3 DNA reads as TGTGCCAGCAGCTTTATGGACATTAATGAGCAGTTCTTC. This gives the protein CASSFMDINEQFF.

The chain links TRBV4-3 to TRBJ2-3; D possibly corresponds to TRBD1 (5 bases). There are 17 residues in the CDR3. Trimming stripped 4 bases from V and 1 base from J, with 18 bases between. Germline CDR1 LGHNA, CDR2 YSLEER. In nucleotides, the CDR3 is TGCGCCAGCAGCCGGGGCAACTTGGGAAGCGGCACAGATACGCAGTATTTT. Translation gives CASSRGNLGSGTDTQYF.

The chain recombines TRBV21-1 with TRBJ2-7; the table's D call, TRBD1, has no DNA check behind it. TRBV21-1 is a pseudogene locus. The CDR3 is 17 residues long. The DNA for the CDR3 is TGTGCCAGCAGCAAGCCCTCTGACAGGTTCCTTCGGTGTGAGCAGTACTTC. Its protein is CASSKPSDRFLRCEQYF.

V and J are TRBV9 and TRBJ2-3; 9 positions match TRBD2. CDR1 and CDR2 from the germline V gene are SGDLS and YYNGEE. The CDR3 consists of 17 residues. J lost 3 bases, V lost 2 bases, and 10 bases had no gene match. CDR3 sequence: CASSVRGSSGATDTQYF. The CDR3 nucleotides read TGTGCCAGCAGCGTTAGAGGCTCTAGCGGGGCGACAGATACGCAGTATTTT.

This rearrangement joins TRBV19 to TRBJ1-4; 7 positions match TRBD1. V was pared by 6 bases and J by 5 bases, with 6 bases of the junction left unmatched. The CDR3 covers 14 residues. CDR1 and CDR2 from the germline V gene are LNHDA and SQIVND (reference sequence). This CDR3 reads CASRGQSGNEKLFF. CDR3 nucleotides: TGTGCCAGTAGGGGACAGTCGGGAAATGAAAAACTGTTTTTT. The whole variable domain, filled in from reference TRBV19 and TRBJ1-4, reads DGGITQSPKYLFRKEGQNVTLSCEQNLNHDAMYWYRQDPGQGLRLIYYSQIVNDFQKGDIAEGYSVSREKKESFPLTVTSAQKNPTAFYLCASRGQSGNEKLFFGSGTQLSVL.

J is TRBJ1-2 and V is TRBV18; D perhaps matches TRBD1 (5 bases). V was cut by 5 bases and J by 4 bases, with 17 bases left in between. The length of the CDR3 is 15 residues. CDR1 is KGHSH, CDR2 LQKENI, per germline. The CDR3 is CASSFDGGRVYGYTF. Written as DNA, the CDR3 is TGTGCCAGCTCATTCGACGGGGGAAGGGTCTATGGCTACACCTTC.

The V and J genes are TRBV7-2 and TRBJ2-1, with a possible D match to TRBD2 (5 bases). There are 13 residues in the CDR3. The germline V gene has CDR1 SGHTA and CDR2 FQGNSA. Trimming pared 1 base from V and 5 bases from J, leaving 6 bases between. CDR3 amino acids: CASSLGRDNEQFF. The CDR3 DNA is TGTGCCAGCAGCTTAGGGCGGGACAATGAGCAGTTCTTC.

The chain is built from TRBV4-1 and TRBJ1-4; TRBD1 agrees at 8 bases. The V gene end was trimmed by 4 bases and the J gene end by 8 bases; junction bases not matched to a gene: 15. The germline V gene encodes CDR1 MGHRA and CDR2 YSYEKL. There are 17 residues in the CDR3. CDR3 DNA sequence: TGCGCCAGCAGCCGGGAAACCGGGACAGGCCGTGGGGAAAAACTGTTTTTT. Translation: CASSRETGTGRGEKLFF.

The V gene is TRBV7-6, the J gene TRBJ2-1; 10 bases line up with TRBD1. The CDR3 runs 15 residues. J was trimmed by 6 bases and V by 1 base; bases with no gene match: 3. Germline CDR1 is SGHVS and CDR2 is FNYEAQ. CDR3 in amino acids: CASSLGQGAFNEQFF. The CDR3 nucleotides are TGTGCCAGCAGCTTAGGACAGGGGGCTTTCAATGAGCAGTTCTTC. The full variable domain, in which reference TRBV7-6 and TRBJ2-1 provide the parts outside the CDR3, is GAGVSQSPRYKVTKRGQDVALRCDPISGHVSLYWYRQALGQGPEFLTYFNYEAQQDKSGLPNDRFSAERPEGSISTLTIQRTEQRDSAMYRCASSLGQGAFNEQFFGPGTRLTVL.